These 12 T cell receptor beta chains share one sample of origin, sequenced in a study of a mutant IDH1 vaccine in newly diagnosed glioma. Measured with immunoSEQ multiplex PCR; TCRdb has only the in-frame clones, and not every one. Here the sample spans approximately 36,000 clones, roughly 92% being singletons. Regarding time point: baseline, week 1 (first vaccination visit). Treatment described: pre-vaccination baseline after standard-of-care therapy. This sample comprised PBMCs, obtained from a glioma patient treated with radiotherapy, temozolomide or both. The receptors were gathered from a man between 18 and 35 years old with glioma.

V gene TRBV2 combines with J gene TRBJ2-5; possible D gene TRBD1, 5 bases. The CDR3 length is 15 residues. V lost 2 bases to trimming and J lost 2 bases, with 12 bases between them. The V gene's germline CDR1 is SNHLY and CDR2 FYNNEI. CDR3 protein: CASSERQISQETQYF. Here the CDR3 DNA reads TGTGCCAGCAGTGAACGACAGATCTCACAAGAGACCCAGTACTTC.

This chain uses TRBV13 with TRBJ2-7; 11 nucleotides line up with TRBD1. Trimming cost V 5 bases and J 2 bases; bases outside gene matches: 2. There are 14 residues in the CDR3. Germline loops: CDR1 PRHDT, CDR2 FYEKMQ (reference sequence). The CDR3 is CASSPGQGAYEQYF. The CDR3 DNA follows: TGTGCCAGCAGCCCGGGACAGGGGGCCTACGAGCAGTACTTC.

This clone occurred once. The chain couples TRBV5-1 to TRBJ2-7; no firm D call. Looked up from germline, CDR1 is SGHRS and CDR2 is YFSETQ. The germline V and J ends were trimmed by 0 bases and 2 bases, with 6 bases remaining between them. The CDR3 extends over 13 amino acids. The CDR3 reads CASSLDRAYEQYF. CDR3 DNA: TGCGCCAGCAGCTTGGACAGAGCCTACGAGCAGTACTTC.

This clone was seen only once. The CDR3 DNA sequence: TGTGCCAGCAGCGAATTTCTACGCACAGATACGCAGTATTTT. Translated: CASSEFLRTDTQYF. V and J are TRBV9 and TRBJ2-3, with unresolved D. CDR1 and CDR2 from the germline V gene are SGDLS and YYNGEE. This CDR3 spans 14 amino acids. V lost 3 bases and J lost 1, with 9 bases in between.

This clone is a singleton in its sample. The CDR3 loop reads CANPGSHNEQFF. The CDR3 region has the DNA TGTGCCAACCCAGGGAGTCACAATGAGCAGTTCTTC. The chain couples TRBV5-8 to TRBJ2-1; D is perhaps TRBD1 or TRBD2 (5 bases each). Trimming shortened V by 9 bases and J by 5 bases, and 12 bases separated the two germline ends. The CDR3 spans 12 residues. CDR1 SGHTS and CDR2 YDEGEE come from the germline V gene.

This rearrangement joins TRBV28 to TRBJ1-1, with 8 bases that match TRBD1. V shed 2 bases and J 11 bases; nucleotides not matched to a gene: 4. Germline V gene data show CDR1 as MDHEN and CDR2 as SYDVKM. The CDR3 has 12 residues. As DNA, the CDR3 is TGTGCCAGCAGTTTACTGACAGGGGAGGCTTTCTTT. Its protein is CASSLLTGEAFF.

In this sample, this clone turned up once. The CDR3 reads CATSGAGGTEAFF. For the CDR3, the DNA is TGTGCCACCAGCGGAGCAGGGGGCACTGAAGCTTTCTTT. The chain joins TRBV15 to TRBJ1-1, with 7 bases fitting TRBD1. J was trimmed by 4 bases and V by 5 bases; bases with no gene match: 4. The germline gives CDR1 LNHNV, CDR2 YYDKDF (reference sequence). The CDR3 is 13 amino acids. Looking up the rest from reference TRBV15 and TRBJ1-1 gives the full variable domain: DAMVIQNPRYQVTQFGKPVTLSCSQTLNHNVMYWYQQKSSQAPKLLFHYYDKDFNNEADTPDNFQSRRPNTSFCFLDIRSPGLGDTAMYLCATSGAGGTEAFFGQGTRLTVV.

The rearrangement links TRBV2 to TRBJ1-1, with a weak D call TRBD1 (5 bases). Trimming stripped 8 bases from V and 1 base from J, with 11 bases between. The CDR3 covers 13 residues. CDR1 is SNHLY, CDR2 FYNNEI, per germline. DNA of the CDR3: TGTGCCAGCGGGGGACGAACGAACACTGAAGCTTTCTTT. Protein product: CASGGRTNTEAFF.

V and J are TRBV7-9 and TRBJ2-1; D uncertain. The germline V and J ends were trimmed by 5 bases and 4 bases, with 6 bases remaining between them. CDR3 length: 12 residues. Germline V CDR1 and CDR2: SEHNR, FQNEAQ (reference sequence). CDR3 coding DNA: TGTGCCAGCAGCGTTCAGTACAATGAGCAGTTCTTC. As protein: CASSVQYNEQFF.

The V call is TRBV2, the J call TRBJ2-7; the match to TRBD1 covers 7 bases. Trimming cost V 5 bases and J 7 bases; bases outside gene matches: 5. This CDR3 has 12 residues. The V gene's germline CDR1 is SNHLY and CDR2 FYNNEI. The CDR3 spells CASSIRGWEQYF. The CDR3 DNA is TGTGCCAGCAGTATCAGGGGGTGGGAGCAGTACTTC.

This chain joins TRBV5-8 and TRBJ1-3; D unclear. Germline V lookup: CDR1 SGHTS, CDR2 YDEGEE. The V end was cut by 3 bases, the J end by 4 bases, with 17 bases between. CDR3 length: 16 amino acids. CDR3 bases: TGTGCCAGCAGCTCGGACGCCGCGGGCTCCGGAAACACCATATATTTT. Translating it yields CASSSDAAGSGNTIYF. Based on the CDR3 plus reference TRBV5-8 and TRBJ1-3, the full variable domain is EAGVTQSPTHLIKTRGQQATLRCSPISGHTSVYWYQQALGLGLQFLLWYDEGEERNRGNFPPRFSGRQFPNYSSELNVNALELEDSALYLCASSSDAAGSGNTIYFGEGSWLTVV.

V is TRBV5-4 and J is TRBJ2-7; 11 nucleotides align to TRBD1. Trimming at V came to 4 bases and at J to 6 bases, leaving 0 bases not matched to a gene. Germline V CDR1 and CDR2: SGHNT, YYREEE (reference sequence). The length of the CDR3 is 12 residues. CDR3 bases: TGTGCCAGCAGCGGACAGGGGGCCGAGCAGTACTTC. It translates to CASSGQGAEQYF. Filled out from reference TRBV5-4 and TRBJ2-7, the complete variable domain reads ETGVTQSPTHLIKTRGQQVTLRCSSQSGHNTVSWYQQALGQGPQFIFQYYREEENGRGNFPPRFSGLQFPNYSSELNVNALELDDSALYLCASSGQGAEQYFGPGTRLTVT.